This is a list of T cell receptor beta chains from one sample in a study of blood T cell repertoires in COVID-19. Assay: immunoSEQ multiplex PCR; the TCRdb copy retains only in-frame clones and omits some. The table records about 430,000 clones, 88% of them present only once. The sequenced material came from PBMCs or T cells enriched from blood (not recorded which). All receptors derive from a woman in her twenties or thirties with acute COVID-19. CDR3s include the opening cysteine and the closing phenylalanine or tryptophan. The D gene is left open where the match is weak. The size entry is marked missing in some rows and otherwise reads once, few, many or a size class.

j_call | cdr3_length | v_call | clone_size | d_call | cdr3_nt | cdr3_aa
TRBJ2-5 | 12 | TRBV19 | . | . | TGTGCCAGTAGCCGCCCCCGGGAGACCCAGTACTTC | CASSRPRETQYF
TRBJ2-3 | 19 | TRBV7-3 | few | TRBD2 | TGTGCCAGCAGCCCAACGGGACTAGCGGGGGGGCCACCCTCCTCTGGGCAGTATTTT | CASSPTGLAGGPPSSGQYF
TRBJ2-3 | 15 | TRBV6-2/TRBV6-3 | . | TRBD2 | TGTGCCAGCCGCCCCCGGCGGGGGGGTACAGATACGCAGTATTTT | CASRPRRGGTDTQYF
TRBJ1-1 | 19 | TRBV19 | once | TRBD1 | TGTGCCAGTAGTACTCGGACAGGGGGTAAGAGGTATGTGAGCACTGAAGCTTTCTTT | CASSTRTGGKRYVSTEAFF
TRBJ2-1 | 16 | TRBV5-4 | . | TRBD1 | TGTGCCAGCAGCCCGACCGGACAGGGGGCCTACAATGAGCAGTTCTTC | CASSPTGQGAYNEQFF
TRBJ2-7 | 16 | TRBV19 | . | TRBD1 | TGTGCCAGTAGTATCTATTGGAACAGGGGATGGGTCGAGCAGTACTTC | CASSIYWNRGWVEQYF
TRBJ1-1 | 15 | TRBV7-2 | . | TRBD1 | TGTGCCAGCAGGCGGACAGGGGGCGCGAACACTGAAGCTTTCTTT | CASRRTGGANTEAFF
TRBJ2-1 | 16 | TRBV24-1 | . | TRBD2 | TGTGCCACCAGTGATCGCCTAGCGGGCCACTACAATGAGCAGTTCTTC | CATSDRLAGHYNEQFF
TRBJ1-6 | 16 | TRBV4-1 | once | TRBD1 | TGCGCCAGCAGCCAAGAAAGGGGGCGCGGATCTACACCCCTCCACTTT | CASSQERGRGSTPLHF
TRBJ1-4 | 15 | TRBV4-1 | once | TRBD1 | TGCGCCAGCAGCCAGCTGGGACAGAGACATGAAAAACTGTTTTTT | CASSQLGQRHEKLFF
TRBJ1-2 | 17 | TRBV29-1 | . | TRBD1 | TGCAGCGTTTTAATCTTGGACAGGGGCACGACTAACTATGGCTACACCTTC | CSVLILDRGTTNYGYTF
TRBJ1-1 | 13 | TRBV11-3 | . | . | TGTGCCAGCAGCCTAAGGGACAACTCTGAAGCTTTCTTT | CASSLRDNSEAFF
TRBJ2-3 | 14 | TRBV2 | . | TRBD2 | TGTGCCAGCACAAGCGGGGGGCCCACAGATACGCAGTATTTT | CASTSGGPTDTQYF
TRBJ1-4 | 17 | TRBV19 | . | . | TGTGCCAGTATGCGCCAGGGCCCTGCTGGGACTAATGAAAAACTGTTTTTT | CASMRQGPAGTNEKLFF
TRBJ1-4 | 14 | TRBV5-1 | . | TRBD1 | TGCGCCAGCAGCCTCGGGACAGTTAATGAAAAACTGTTTTTT | CASSLGTVNEKLFF
TRBJ2-1 | 18 | TRBV5-4 | . | TRBD2 | TGTGCCAGCAGCTCATCCCTGGGCCGACTAGCCTCTTACAATGAGCAGTTCTTC | CASSSSLGRLASYNEQFF
TRBJ1-2 | 17 | TRBV19 | . | TRBD1 | TGTGCCAGTAGTCAACGATTAATGACAGGGGGGGAGCGTGGCTACACCTTC | CASSQRLMTGGERGYTF
TRBJ1-1 | 11 | TRBV20-1 | once | . | TGCAGTGCTAGCGGGGACACTGAAGCTTTCTTT | CSASGDTEAFF
TRBJ1-1 | 14 | TRBV5-1 | . | TRBD1 | TGCGCCAGCAGCTTCGGACAGGGGGCTGCCGAAGCTTTCTTT | CASSFGQGAAEAFF
TRBJ1-1 | 12 | TRBV7-9 | . | . | TGTGCCAGCAGCCAGCGGGTTACTGAAGCTTTCTTT | CASSQRVTEAFF
TRBJ1-2 | 13 | TRBV6-1 | . | . | TGTGCCAGCAGTGAAGAACCAGACTATGGCTACACCTTC | CASSEEPDYGYTF
TRBJ1-1 | 12 | TRBV5-4 | . | . | TGTGCCAGCAGCCGGGGGGCTACTGAAGCTTTCTTT | CASSRGATEAFF
TRBJ2-1 | 17 | TRBV6-1 | . | TRBD2 | TGTGCCAGCAGTGAACCTAGGACTAGCGGGGGATTCAATGAGCAGTTCTTC | CASSEPRTSGGFNEQFF
TRBJ1-2 | 12 | TRBV2 | . | . | TGTGCCAGCCAAGAAGACAGTTATGGCTACACCTTC | CASQEDSYGYTF
TRBJ1-2 | 13 | TRBV6-2/TRBV6-3 | . | . | TGTGCCAGCAGCTGGGACGCGCGGGACGGCTACACCTTC | CASSWDARDGYTF
TRBJ1-6 | 14 | TRBV6-1 | . | . | TGTGCCAGCAGTGAACGCAACGGGGTGTACCCCCTCCACTTT | CASSERNGVYPLHF
TRBJ1-3 | 15 | TRBV4-1 | few | TRBD1 | TGCGCCAGCAGCCTGGGACAGGGAACCGGAAACACCATATATTTT | CASSLGQGTGNTIYF
TRBJ2-2 | 16 | TRBV24-1 | . | TRBD1 | TGTGCCACCAGTGATTTGAGGGCAGGGGGTTCCGGGGAGCTGTTTTTT | CATSDLRAGGSGELFF
TRBJ2-1 | 16 | TRBV7-9 | many | TRBD1 | TGTGCCAGCAGCTTATATCGACAGGGAACCTACAATGAGCAGTTCTTC | CASSLYRQGTYNEQFF
TRBJ1-6 | 14 | TRBV21-1 | . | . | TGTGCCAGCAGCAGTTGGGGGGGTAATTCACCCCTCCACTTT | CASSSWGGNSPLHF
TRBJ1-2 | 15 | TRBV2 | . | . | TGTGCCAGCAGTTTATCCTCGGGTCTGAACTATGGCTACACCTTC | CASSLSSGLNYGYTF
TRBJ1-6 | 16 | TRBV7-8 | . | . | TGTGCCAGCAGCCCACACGACCGAGCGAGTAATTCACCCCTCCACTTT | CASSPHDRASNSPLHF
TRBJ1-2 | 15 | TRBV7-9 | . | TRBD1 | TGTGCCAGCAGCTTATGGGACAGGGTTGACTATGGCTACACCTTC | CASSLWDRVDYGYTF
TRBJ2-1 | 13 | TRBV10-3 | few | TRBD1 | TGTGCCATCAGTGAGGACAGGGGGGATGAGCAGTTCTTC | CAISEDRGDEQFF
TRBJ2-3 | 13 | TRBV19 | . | . | TGTGCCAGTGGGGGACACGAACGGGATACGCAGTATTTT | CASGGHERDTQYF
TRBJ1-2 | 14 | TRBV5-1 | . | TRBD1 | TGCGCCAGCAGCTTGGACAGGGGGAACTATGGCTACACCTTC | CASSLDRGNYGYTF
TRBJ2-7 | 12 | TRBV5-5 | . | . | TGTGCCAGCAGCGCCAGGGGCCTGGAGCAGTACTTC | CASSARGLEQYF
TRBJ1-1 | 15 | TRBV19 | . | TRBD1 | TGTGCCTCACAAGACAGGGACCGAATGGGCACTGAAGCTTTCTTT | CASQDRDRMGTEAFF
TRBJ2-3 | 17 | TRBV19 | . | TRBD2 | TGTGCCAGTAGTATAGAAGGCACTAGCGGGGGCACAGATACGCAGTATTTT | CASSIEGTSGGTDTQYF
TRBJ2-1 | 13 | TRBV2 | . | TRBD1 | TGTGCCAGCAGACAGGGGGTAGGCAATGAGCAGTTCTTC | CASRQGVGNEQFF
TRBJ1-3 | 15 | TRBV9 | . | . | TGTGCCAGCAGCGTAGGCCAGGGAGGGGGAAACACCATATATTTT | CASSVGQGGGNTIYF
TRBJ2-7 | 14 | TRBV20-1 | . | TRBD1 | TGCAGTGCTAGTCCCGGGACAGGTTCCTACGAGCAGTACTTC | CSASPGTGSYEQYF
TRBJ2-3 | 14 | TRBV19 | . | TRBD1 | TGTGCCAGTAGTCTACAACAGGGGATAGATACGCAGTATTTT | CASSLQQGIDTQYF
TRBJ2-2 | 13 | TRBV11-2 | once | TRBD1 | TGTGCCAGCAGCGAACAGGGGGCCGGGGAGCTGTTTTTT | CASSEQGAGELFF
TRBJ1-3 | 15 | TRBV10-3 | . | . | TGTGCCATCAGTCGGACGACAGAGACTGGAAACACCATATATTTT | CAISRTTETGNTIYF
TRBJ1-2 | 12 | TRBV12-3/TRBV12-4 | once | . | TGTGCCAGCAGTTTCCGTCCCTATGGCTACACCTTC | CASSFRPYGYTF
TRBJ2-2 | 17 | TRBV5-6 | . | TRBD2 | TGTGCCAGCAGCTTCTCAACTAGCGGGGCGGTCACCGGGGAGCTGTTTTTT | CASSFSTSGAVTGELFF